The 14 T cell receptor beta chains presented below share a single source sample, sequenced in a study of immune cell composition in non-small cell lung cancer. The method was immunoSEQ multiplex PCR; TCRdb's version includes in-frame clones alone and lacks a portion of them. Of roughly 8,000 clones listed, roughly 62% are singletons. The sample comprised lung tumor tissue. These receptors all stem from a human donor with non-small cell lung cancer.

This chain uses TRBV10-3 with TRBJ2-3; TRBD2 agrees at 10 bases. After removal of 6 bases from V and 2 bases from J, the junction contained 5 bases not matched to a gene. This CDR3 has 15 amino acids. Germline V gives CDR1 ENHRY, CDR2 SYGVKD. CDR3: CAISQTSGLTDTQYF. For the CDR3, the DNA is TGTGCCATCAGCCAGACTAGCGGGCTCACAGATACGCAGTATTTT.

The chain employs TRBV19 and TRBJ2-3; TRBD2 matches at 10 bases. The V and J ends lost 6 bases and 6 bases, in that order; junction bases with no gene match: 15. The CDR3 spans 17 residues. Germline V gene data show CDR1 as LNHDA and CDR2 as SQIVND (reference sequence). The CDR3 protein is CASSELAGAEWRDTQYF. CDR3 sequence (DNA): TGTGCCAGTAGCGAGCTAGCGGGAGCCGAGTGGCGGGATACGCAGTATTTT.

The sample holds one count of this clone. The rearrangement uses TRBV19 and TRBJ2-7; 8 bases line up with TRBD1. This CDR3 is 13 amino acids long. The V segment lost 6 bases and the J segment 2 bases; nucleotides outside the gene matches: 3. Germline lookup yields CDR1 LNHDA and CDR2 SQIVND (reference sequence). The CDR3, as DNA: TGTGCCAGTAGGGCAGGGGGCACCTACGAGCAGTACTTC. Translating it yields CASRAGGTYEQYF.

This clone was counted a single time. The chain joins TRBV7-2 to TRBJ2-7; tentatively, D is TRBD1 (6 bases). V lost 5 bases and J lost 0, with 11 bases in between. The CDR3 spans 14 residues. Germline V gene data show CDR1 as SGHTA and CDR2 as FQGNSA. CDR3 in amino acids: CASSLTGSSYEQYF. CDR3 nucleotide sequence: TGTGCCAGCAGCCTTACAGGGAGCTCCTACGAGCAGTACTTC.

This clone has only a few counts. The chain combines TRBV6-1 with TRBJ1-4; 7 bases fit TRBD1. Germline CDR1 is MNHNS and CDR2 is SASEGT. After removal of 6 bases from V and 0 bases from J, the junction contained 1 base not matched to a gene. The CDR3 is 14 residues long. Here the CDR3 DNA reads TGTGCCAGCAGGAGGGGGCCAACTAATGAAAAACTGTTTTTT. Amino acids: CASRRGPTNEKLFF.

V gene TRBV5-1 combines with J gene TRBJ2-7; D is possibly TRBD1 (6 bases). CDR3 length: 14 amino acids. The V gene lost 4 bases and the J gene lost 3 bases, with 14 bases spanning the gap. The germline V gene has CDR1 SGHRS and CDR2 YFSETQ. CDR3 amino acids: CASSPRTEVYEQYF. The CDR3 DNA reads TGCGCCAGCAGCCCCCGGACAGAAGTCTACGAGCAGTACTTC.

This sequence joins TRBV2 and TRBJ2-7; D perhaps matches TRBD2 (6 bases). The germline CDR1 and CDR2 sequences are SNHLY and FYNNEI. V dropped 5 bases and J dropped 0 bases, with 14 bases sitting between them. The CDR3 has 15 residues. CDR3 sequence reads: CASSRDWESSYEQYF. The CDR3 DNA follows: TGTGCCAGCAGTCGGGACTGGGAGAGCTCCTACGAGCAGTACTTC.

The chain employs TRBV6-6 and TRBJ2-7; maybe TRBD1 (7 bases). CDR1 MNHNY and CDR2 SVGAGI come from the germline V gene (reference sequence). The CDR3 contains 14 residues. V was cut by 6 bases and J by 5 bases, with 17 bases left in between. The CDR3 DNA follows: TGTGCCAGCAGACGCGACAGGGAGCGGGACGAGCAGTACTTC. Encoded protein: CASRRDRERDEQYF.

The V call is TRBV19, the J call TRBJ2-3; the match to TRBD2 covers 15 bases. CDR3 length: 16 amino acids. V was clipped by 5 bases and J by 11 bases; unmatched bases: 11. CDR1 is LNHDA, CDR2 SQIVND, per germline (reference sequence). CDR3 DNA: TGTGCCAGTAGTCCTGGACTAGCGGGGGGGCACCTGGGGCAGTATTTT. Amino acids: CASSPGLAGGHLGQYF.

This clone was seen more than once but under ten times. The CDR3 DNA is TGTGCCAGCACCCGAGACAGGGGGTACGAGCAGTACTTC. Translated, it gives CASTRDRGYEQYF. The gene calls are TRBV2 and TRBJ2-7; 9 bases are shared with TRBD1. The V segment lost 7 bases and the J segment 4 bases; nucleotides outside the gene matches: 5. The CDR3 covers 13 residues. The germline V gene has CDR1 SNHLY and CDR2 FYNNEI.

The CDR3 DNA is TGTGCCAGCAGCTTAACGATGGGGCCCGGGGAGCTGTTTTTT. Translating it yields CASSLTMGPGELFF. The chain is built from TRBV11-2 and TRBJ2-2; possible D gene TRBD1, 5 bases. V was shortened by 2 bases and J by 6 bases, with 10 bases between the two germline ends. The CDR3 is 14 residues long. The germline gives CDR1 SGHAT, CDR2 FQNNGV.

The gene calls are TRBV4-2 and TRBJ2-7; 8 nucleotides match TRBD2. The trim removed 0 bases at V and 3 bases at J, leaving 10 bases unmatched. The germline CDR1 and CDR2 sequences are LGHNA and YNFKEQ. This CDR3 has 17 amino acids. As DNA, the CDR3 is TGTGCCAGCAGCCAAGATGCGGGGGGTAATCCTAGCTACGAGCAGTACTTC. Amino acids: CASSQDAGGNPSYEQYF.

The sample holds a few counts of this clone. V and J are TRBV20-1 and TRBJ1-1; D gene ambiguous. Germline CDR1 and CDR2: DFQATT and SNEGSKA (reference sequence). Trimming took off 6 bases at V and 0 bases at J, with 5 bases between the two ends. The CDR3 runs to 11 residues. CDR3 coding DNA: TGCAGTGCACGGGTGAACACTGAAGCTTTCTTT. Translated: CSARVNTEAFF.

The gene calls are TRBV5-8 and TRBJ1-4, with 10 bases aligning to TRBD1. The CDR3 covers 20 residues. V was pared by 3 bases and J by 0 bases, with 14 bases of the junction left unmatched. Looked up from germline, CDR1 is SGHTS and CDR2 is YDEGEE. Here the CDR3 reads CASSSNPGTGVLATNEKLFF. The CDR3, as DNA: TGTGCCAGCAGCTCGAACCCCGGGACAGGGGTTCTTGCAACTAATGAAAAACTGTTTTTT.